The 2 T cell receptor beta chains below come from one sample, sequenced in a study of blood T cells in healthy people across ages. A sample-barcoded 5' primer and a J-beta primer mix were used in a second PCR of about 7 to 12 cycles. TCRdb processed the 5' RACE reads anew with MiXCR; each CDR3 protein has one entry. The data show around 800,000 distinct CDR3 sequences, around 45% seen once. The sample taken for sequencing was blood. These receptors came from a man aged 60-69 years in good health.

Worth noting for this clonotype: One end of the junction fails to match germline, which may point to a read error. For the CDR3, the DNA is TGCACCAGCAGCCCCCAGGAGGGTTCCTACAATGAGCAGTTCTTC. This codes for CTSSPQEGSYNEQFF. V usage is TRBV5-1 and J usage is TRBJ2-1, with D perhaps matching TRBD2 (6 bases). The CDR3 loop spans 15 amino acids. Per the germline V gene, CDR1 is SGHRS and CDR2 is YFSETQ.

Only a few counts were recorded for this clonotype. The chain joins TRBV6-5 to TRBJ2-5; a weak D match, TRBD2 (5 bases). The CDR3 has 15 amino acids. V lost 10 bases and J lost 2, with 20 bases in between. Germline V gene data show CDR1 as MNHEY and CDR2 as SVGAGI. The CDR3 nucleotides read TGTGCCACCGGGGAGACTGGACGAATTCAAGAGACCCAGTACTTC. Its protein is CATGETGRIQETQYF.